This paragraph reports one T cell receptor (beta chain). Which antigen it targets is not known. Per-base qualities were not stored, and no clone one base away is much larger. From the cysteine up to the phenylalanine, the CDR3 has a length of 14 residues. The only DNA kept is the CDR3, 42 bases in frame from the first base. According to the germline V gene, CDR1 reads SGHRS and CDR2 reads YFSETQ. Cut back by 0 bases and 6 bases, the V and J ends lie 12 bases apart. The sample belongs to a study of blood T cell repertoires in COVID-19 (dated by TCRdb to about 2020). Concerning the study at large: The collaborator samples originated in the United States, Italy and Spain and spanned the acute and convalescent phases of COVID-19. The material from the prospective study consisted of cDNA or gDNA derived from T cells, B-cell-depleted T cells, or PBMCs. Deeply sampled blood TCRbeta repertoires from subjects exposed to, actively infected with, or recovered from COVID-19 were included in the dataset. The repertoires were made available in a free public database intended to serve as a resource for research on the immune response to SARS-CoV-2. Samples were obtained from the ongoing ImmuneRACE study (first 160 participants) and from about 1,300 subjects provided by 6 global collaborators. The sample metadata nearly always contained a de-identified subject ID, COVID-19 status, age in years and sex. Where HLA class I and class II types were available, the types were taken from metadata supplied by the sample provider, not from assay-based typing.

TCRbeta CDR3 regions were amplified from genomic DNA by means of the immunoSEQ Assay, a bias-controlled multiplex PCR. Turning to the authors' computational methods: The number of nucleated cells in each sample was estimated from the amplification of reference gene primers within the assay. To quantify the absolute abundance of each unique TCRbeta CDR3 rearrangement, sequence reads were collapsed and filtered. For each sample, productive Simpson clonality was calculated as the square root of Simpson's diversity index across productive rearrangements. TCRdb re-hosts the immuneACCESS table, in-frame sequences only. Its copies lack some clones; in the studies checked, an unresolved V gene accounts for under half of them, and the cause for the rest is not known. The V and J calls and the clone size are those of that table, but D and trimming were determined from the DNA. Across this sample there are fewer than 200,000 clones, with over 80% seen only once. About 8.4% of the sample belongs to the ten largest clones.

The paper's findings and limits, for the study overall: The quantity of clinical and demographic metadata differed by source and by participant and was supplied without curation.

Whole blood was collected in K2EDTA tubes by collaborating institutions according to the institutions' own protocols. For TCRbeta analysis, collaborators shipped samples in one of three forms: frozen whole blood, isolated PBMCs, or DNA extracted from either of those sample types. The chain joins TRBV5-1 to TRBJ1-2; the D segment could be TRBD1, given 5 matching bases. The TCR sequence derives from an older woman with acute or convalescent COVID-19. What was sequenced was peripheral blood. Here is the DNA: TGCGCCAGCAGCTTGGATCAGGGTCGGAATGGCTACACCTTC. Its amino acids are CASSLDQGRNGYTF.